Sequencing of this TCR beta chain was carried out in a study of cytomegalovirus exposure and HLA in healthy donors. Turning to this clone: Its antigen remains unidentified.

This CDR3 is 18 amino acids long. In germline, CDR1 is SGHDT, CDR2 YYEEEE. With 4 bases removed from V and 2 bases from J, the gap between germline ends came to 23 bases. It was with 60 Vbeta and 13 Jbeta primers that the PCR ran. Measured with immunoSEQ multiplex PCR; TCRdb has only the in-frame clones, and not every one. This repertoire shows about 130,000 clones, approximately 79% found once; its top ten account for more than 3.5%. The study's findings and limits: Available immune exposure information covered CMV serostatus only.

This TCR derives from a man younger than 35 in good health and CMV-seropositive. The rearrangement uses TRBV5-6 and TRBJ2-3; a weak D match, TRBD1 (6 bases). The sequencing input was PBMCs. DNA of the CDR3: TGTGCCAGCAGCCGATTGACGGGCAGGGGAACGGTCACAGATACGCAGTATTTT. It codes for CASSRLTGRGTVTDTQYF.